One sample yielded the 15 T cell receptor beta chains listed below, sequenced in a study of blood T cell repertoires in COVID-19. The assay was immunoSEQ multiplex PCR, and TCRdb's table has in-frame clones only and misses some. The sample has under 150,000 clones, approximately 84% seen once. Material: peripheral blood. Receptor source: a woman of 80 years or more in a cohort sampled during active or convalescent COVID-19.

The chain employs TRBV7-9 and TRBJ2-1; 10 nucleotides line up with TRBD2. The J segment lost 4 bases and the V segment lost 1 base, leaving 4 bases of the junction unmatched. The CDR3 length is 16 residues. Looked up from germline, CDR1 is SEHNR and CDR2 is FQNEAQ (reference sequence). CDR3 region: CASSLVAGGLYNEQFF. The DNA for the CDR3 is TGTGCCAGCAGCTTAGTAGCGGGGGGCTTATACAATGAGCAGTTCTTC.

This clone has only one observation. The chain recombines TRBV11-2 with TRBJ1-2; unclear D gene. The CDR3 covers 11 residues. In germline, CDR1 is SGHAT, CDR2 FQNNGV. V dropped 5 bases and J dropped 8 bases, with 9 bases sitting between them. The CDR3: CASSRAGGYTF. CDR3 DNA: TGTGCCAGCAGCAGAGCGGGGGGCTACACCTTC.

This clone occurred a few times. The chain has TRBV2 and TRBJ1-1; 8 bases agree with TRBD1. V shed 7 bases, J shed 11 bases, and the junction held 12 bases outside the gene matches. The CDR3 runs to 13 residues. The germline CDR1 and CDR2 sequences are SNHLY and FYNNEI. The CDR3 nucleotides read TGTGCCAGCAACGGCAGGGGGCTTGGGGTTGCTTTCTTT. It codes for CASNGRGLGVAFF.

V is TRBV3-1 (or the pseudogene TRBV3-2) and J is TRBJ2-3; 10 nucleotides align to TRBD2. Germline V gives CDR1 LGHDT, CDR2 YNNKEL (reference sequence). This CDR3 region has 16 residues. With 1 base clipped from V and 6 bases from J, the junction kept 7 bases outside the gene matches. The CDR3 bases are TGTGCCAGCAGCCAAGTTGAGCGGGGGGGCGTGGATACGCAGTATTTT. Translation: CASSQVERGGVDTQYF.

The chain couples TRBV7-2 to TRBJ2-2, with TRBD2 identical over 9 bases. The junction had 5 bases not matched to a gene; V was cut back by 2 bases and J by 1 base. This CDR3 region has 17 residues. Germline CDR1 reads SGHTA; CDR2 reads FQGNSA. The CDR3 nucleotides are TGTGCCAGCAGCTTACGGCGGGGGGGAAGGAACACCGGGGAGCTGTTTTTT. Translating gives CASSLRRGGRNTGELFF.

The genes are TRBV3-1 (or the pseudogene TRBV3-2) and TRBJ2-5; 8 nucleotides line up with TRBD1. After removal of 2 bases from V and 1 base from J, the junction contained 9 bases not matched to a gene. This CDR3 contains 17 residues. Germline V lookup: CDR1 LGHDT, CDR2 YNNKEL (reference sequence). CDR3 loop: CASSQQRRGLVQETQYF. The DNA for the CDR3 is TGTGCCAGCAGCCAACAGCGCAGGGGGCTGGTCCAAGAGACCCAGTACTTC.

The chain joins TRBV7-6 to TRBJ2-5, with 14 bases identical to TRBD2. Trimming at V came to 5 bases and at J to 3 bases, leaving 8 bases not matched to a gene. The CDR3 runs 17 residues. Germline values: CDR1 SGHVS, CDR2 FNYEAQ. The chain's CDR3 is CASSLGLAGGPEETQYF. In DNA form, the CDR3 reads TGTGCCAGCAGCCTTGGACTAGCGGGGGGTCCAGAAGAGACCCAGTACTTC.

The CDR3: CASSSPGWDGYTF. In DNA form, the CDR3 reads TGTGCCAGCAGTTCGCCCGGGTGGGATGGCTACACCTTC. V gene TRBV6-5 combines with J gene TRBJ1-2; no clear D gene. Germline loops: CDR1 MNHEY, CDR2 SVGAGI. The CDR3 spans 13 residues. Trimming took 4 bases from V and 6 from J, leaving 12 bases between them.

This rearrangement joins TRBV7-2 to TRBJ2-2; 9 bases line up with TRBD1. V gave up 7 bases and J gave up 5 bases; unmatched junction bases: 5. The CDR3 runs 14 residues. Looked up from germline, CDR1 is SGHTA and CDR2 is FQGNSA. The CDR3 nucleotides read TGTGCCAGCACTACAGGGGGCTGGACCGGGGAGCTGTTTTTT. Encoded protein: CASTTGGWTGELFF. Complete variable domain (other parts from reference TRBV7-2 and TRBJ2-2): GAGVSQSPSNKVTEKGKDVELRCDPISGHTALYWYRQSLGQGLEFLIYFQGNSAPDKSGLPSDRFSAERTGGSVSTLTIQRTQQEDSAVYLCASTTGGWTGELFFGEGSRLTVL.

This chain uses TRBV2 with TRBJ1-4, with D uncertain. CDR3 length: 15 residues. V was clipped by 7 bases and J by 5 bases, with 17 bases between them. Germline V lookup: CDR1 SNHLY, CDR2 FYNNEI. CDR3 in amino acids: CASTSPRTGNEKLFF. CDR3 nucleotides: TGTGCCAGCACCTCGCCTCGGACTGGGAATGAAAAACTGTTTTTT.

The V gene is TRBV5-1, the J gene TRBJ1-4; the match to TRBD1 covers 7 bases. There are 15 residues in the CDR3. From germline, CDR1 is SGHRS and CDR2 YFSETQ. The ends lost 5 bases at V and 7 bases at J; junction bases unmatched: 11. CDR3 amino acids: CASSRTGVYVEKLFF. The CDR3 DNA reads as TGCGCCAGCAGTCGTACAGGGGTTTATGTTGAAAAACTGTTTTTT.

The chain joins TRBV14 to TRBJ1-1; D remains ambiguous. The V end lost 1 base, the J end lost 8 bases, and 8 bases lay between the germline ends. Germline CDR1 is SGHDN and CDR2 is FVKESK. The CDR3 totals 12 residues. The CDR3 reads CASSQVLREAFF. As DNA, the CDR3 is TGTGCCAGCAGCCAAGTCTTGAGGGAAGCTTTCTTT.

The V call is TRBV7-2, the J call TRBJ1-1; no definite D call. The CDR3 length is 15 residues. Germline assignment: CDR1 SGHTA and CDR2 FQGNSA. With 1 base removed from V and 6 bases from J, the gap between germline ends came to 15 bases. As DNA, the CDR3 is TGTGCCAGCAGCTTAGGAGCACTTCCTTTAGCTGAAGCTTTCTTT. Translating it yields CASSLGALPLAEAFF. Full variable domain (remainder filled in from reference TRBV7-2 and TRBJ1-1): GAGVSQSPSNKVTEKGKDVELRCDPISGHTALYWYRQSLGQGLEFLIYFQGNSAPDKSGLPSDRFSAERTGGSVSTLTIQRTQQEDSAVYLCASSLGALPLAEAFFGQGTRLTVV.

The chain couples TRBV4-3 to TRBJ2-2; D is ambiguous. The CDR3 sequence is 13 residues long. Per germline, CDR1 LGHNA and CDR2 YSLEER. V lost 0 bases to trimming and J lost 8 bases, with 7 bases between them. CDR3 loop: CASSQDRVGELFF. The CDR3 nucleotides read TGCGCCAGCAGCCAAGATCGTGTTGGGGAGCTGTTTTTT.

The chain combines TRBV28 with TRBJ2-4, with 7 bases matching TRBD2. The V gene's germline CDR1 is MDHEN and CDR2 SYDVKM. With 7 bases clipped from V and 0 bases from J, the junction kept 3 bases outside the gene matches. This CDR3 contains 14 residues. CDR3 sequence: CASNGGIAKNIQYF. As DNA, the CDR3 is TGTGCCAGCAACGGGGGGATAGCCAAAAACATTCAGTACTTC.